The next 23 T cell receptor beta chains were all read from a single sample in a study of long-term antiretroviral therapy in people with HIV. immunoSEQ v3.0 was run at survey level. The protocol was immunoSEQ multiplex PCR, while the TCRdb copy is restricted to in-frame clones and leaves out a portion. The repertoire has some 29,000 clones, about 90% of them found once; the top ten carry approximately 8%. This specimen was unsorted PBMCs, taken 3.2 years before starting antiretroviral therapy. All receptors derive from a man aged 45 to 65 with HIV.

The chain links TRBV5-4 to TRBJ2-3, with D unclear. The CDR3 is 14 amino acids. Trimming cost V 0 bases and J 1 base, with 6 bases left between them. The germline V gene has CDR1 SGHNT and CDR2 YYREEE (reference sequence). CDR3 in DNA: TGTGCCAGCAGCTTGGCCCAGGGCACAGATACGCAGTATTTT. Its protein is CASSLAQGTDTQYF. The variable domain in full, with the rest retrieved from reference TRBV5-4 and TRBJ2-3, is ETGVTQSPTHLIKTRGQQVTLRCSSQSGHNTVSWYQQALGQGPQFIFQYYREEENGRGNFPPRFSGLQFPNYSSELNVNALELDDSALYLCASSLAQGTDTQYFGPGTRLTVL.

This chain joins TRBV28 and TRBJ1-3; no reliable D call. Between the trimmed V and J ends, which lost 5 bases and 0 bases, there was a span of 8 bases. This CDR3 contains 14 residues. The V gene's germline CDR1 is MDHEN and CDR2 SYDVKM. The CDR3 sequence: CASSLQYSGNTIYF. Here the CDR3 DNA reads TGTGCCAGCAGTCTACAGTACTCTGGAAACACCATATATTTT.

The V and J genes are TRBV5-1 and TRBJ1-5; D unresolved. Trimming took off 2 bases at V and 2 bases at J, with 5 bases between the two ends. This CDR3 comprises 13 residues. Germline V gene lookup returns CDR1 SGHRS and CDR2 YFSETQ. CDR3 amino acids: CASSFGGNQPQHF. DNA for the CDR3: TGCGCCAGCAGCTTTGGAGGCAATCAGCCCCAGCATTTT.

The chain employs TRBV18 and TRBJ2-7; TRBD2 is a possible D gene (5 bases). This CDR3 comprises 12 residues. V was trimmed by 5 bases and J by 6 bases, leaving 11 bases between them. Germline CDR1 KGHSH, CDR2 LQKENI. CDR3 DNA sequence: TGTGCCAGCTCAGGCACTAGTGGCGAGCAGTACTTC. It encodes CASSGTSGEQYF.

This clone was detected only once. In DNA, the CDR3 is TGCGCCAGCAGCTCCGGACTAGCGGGGGGTGTCTACGAGCAGTACTTC. As protein: CASSSGLAGGVYEQYF. This chain uses TRBV5-1 with TRBJ2-7; TRBD2 aligns across 14 bases. Germline values: CDR1 SGHRS, CDR2 YFSETQ. Losses at the gene ends were 3 bases for V and 3 bases for J; bases not matched to a gene: 5. The CDR3 sequence is 16 residues long.

The chain couples TRBV4-3 to TRBJ2-2, with 9 bases aligning to TRBD2. Germline CDR1 is LGHNA and CDR2 is YSLEER. V dropped 5 bases and J dropped 5; count of bases not matched to a gene: 6. This CDR3 has 15 residues. The CDR3 coding sequence is TGCGCCAGCAGCGATAGCGGGGGTGGGACCGGGGAGCTGTTTTTT. This codes for CASSDSGGGTGELFF.

In the case of this clone: One end of the junction fails to match germline, which may point to a read error. The identical CDR3 is also encoded by other nucleotide sequences in the sample. The V gene is TRBV10-3, the J gene TRBJ2-6, with TRBD1 as a possible D gene (5 bases). There are 16 residues in the CDR3. Per germline, CDR1 ENHRY and CDR2 SYGVKD. DNA for the CDR3: TGTGCCATCAGTGATTGGGGTGGCTCTGGGGCCAATGTCCTGACTTTC. Its translation is CAISDWGGSGANVLTF.

The chain carries TRBV7-9 and TRBJ2-5; 7 bases agree with TRBD1. V lost 2 bases and J lost 7; bases outside the gene matches: 19. Germline V CDR1 and CDR2: SEHNR, FQNEAQ (reference sequence). This CDR3 contains 18 residues. The CDR3 loop is CASSLSRMGNRGPGTQYF. The CDR3 DNA follows: TGTGCCAGCAGCTTATCAAGGATGGGGAACAGGGGACCAGGGACCCAGTACTTC.

The CDR3, as DNA: TGTGCCAGCAGCTTATTTAGCGGGAGTACAGATACGCAGTATTTT. As protein: CASSLFSGSTDTQYF. The gene calls are TRBV7-2 and TRBJ2-3; 9 nucleotides align to TRBD2. This CDR3 comprises 15 residues. The germline CDR1 and CDR2 sequences are SGHTA and FQGNSA. Trimming at V came to 2 bases and at J to 3 bases, leaving 3 bases not matched to a gene. The variable domain in full, with the rest retrieved from reference TRBV7-2 and TRBJ2-3, is GAGVSQSPSNKVTEKGKDVELRCDPISGHTALYWYRQSLGQGLEFLIYFQGNSAPDKSGLPSDRFSAERTGGSVSTLTIQRTQQEDSAVYLCASSLFSGSTDTQYFGPGTRLTVL.

The V and J genes are TRBV5-1 and TRBJ2-2, with a possible D match to TRBD2 (5 bases). CDR1 is SGHRS, CDR2 YFSETQ, per germline. The CDR3 is made up of 16 amino acids. V lost 0 bases to trimming and J lost 1 base, with 10 bases between them. The CDR3 nucleotides are TGCGCCAGCAGCTTGGCCGGGGTGGGGAACACCGGGGAGCTGTTTTTT. Translated, it gives CASSLAGVGNTGELFF.

The chain combines TRBV21-1 with TRBJ2-7; the table calls TRBD1, which could not be checked here. TRBV21-1 is designated a pseudogene. The CDR3 length is 16 residues. Written as DNA, the CDR3 is TGTGCCAGCAGCAAAGAAATGGACAGGAGGCGCTACGAGCAGTACTTC. This gives the protein CASSKEMDRRRYEQYF.

The chain employs TRBV18 and TRBJ1-1; no firm D call. Germline CDR1 is KGHSH and CDR2 is LQKENI. CDR3 length equals 14 residues. Trimming took 1 base from V and 2 from J, leaving 8 bases between them. In DNA form, the CDR3 reads TGTGCCAGCTCACCACGCCAAATAAACACTGAAGCTTTCTTT. This translates into CASSPRQINTEAFF.

This chain joins TRBV7-2 and TRBJ1-1; D might be TRBD1 (5 bases). This CDR3 is built from 15 residues. Between the trimmed V and J ends, which lost 7 bases and 5 bases, there was a span of 20 bases. Germline loops: CDR1 SGHTA, CDR2 FQGNSA. This chain's CDR3 is CASILSGARRTEAFF. The CDR3 DNA sequence: TGTGCCAGCATCCTCAGTGGGGCGAGAAGGACTGAAGCTTTCTTT. The full variable domain, completed using reference TRBV7-2 and TRBJ1-1, is GAGVSQSPSNKVTEKGKDVELRCDPISGHTALYWYRQSLGQGLEFLIYFQGNSAPDKSGLPSDRFSAERTGGSVSTLTIQRTQQEDSAVYLCASILSGARRTEAFFGQGTRLTVV.

The chain has TRBV7-2 and TRBJ2-5, with 12 nucleotides matching TRBD2. This CDR3 spans 17 amino acids. The V segment lost 5 bases and the J segment 5 bases; nucleotides outside the gene matches: 12. Germline-derived CDR1 and CDR2 are SGHTA and FQGNSA. CDR3 nucleotide sequence: TGTGCCAGCAGCCGGACTAGCGGGGTATGGGCCCGGGAGACCCAGTACTTC. Amino acid sequence: CASSRTSGVWARETQYF. The full variable domain, with the rest looked up from reference TRBV7-2 and TRBJ2-5, is GAGVSQSPSNKVTEKGKDVELRCDPISGHTALYWYRQSLGQGLEFLIYFQGNSAPDKSGLPSDRFSAERTGGSVSTLTIQRTQQEDSAVYLCASSRTSGVWARETQYFGPGTRLLVL.

V usage is TRBV5-6 and J usage is TRBJ2-3, with TRBD2 as a possible D gene (6 bases). This CDR3 comprises 13 residues. Germline loops: CDR1 SGHDT, CDR2 YYEEEE. The V end lost 3 bases, the J end lost 5 bases, and 10 bases lay between the germline ends. The CDR3 DNA reads TGTGCCAGCAGCTGGGGGGTAGAAGATACGCAGTATTTT. Amino acid sequence: CASSWGVEDTQYF.

V is TRBV5-1 and J is TRBJ1-2; D perhaps matches TRBD1 (5 bases). This CDR3 region has 12 residues. The germline V gene has CDR1 SGHRS and CDR2 YFSETQ. V lost 0 bases and J lost 6, with 6 bases in between. CDR3: CASSLVGDGYTF. As DNA, the CDR3 is TGCGCCAGCAGCTTGGTAGGGGATGGCTACACCTTC.

V gene TRBV6-5 combines with J gene TRBJ1-1, with a tentative D call TRBD1 (6 bases). V shed 8 bases and J shed 2 bases, with 15 bases lying between them. Germline V CDR1 and CDR2: MNHEY, SVGAGI. The CDR3 is 14 residues long. The CDR3 DNA reads as TGTGCCAGCCGACAGGAATGGGCCAACACTGAAGCTTTCTTT. Translation: CASRQEWANTEAFF.

This chain uses TRBV28 with TRBJ1-6, with D possibly being TRBD1 (6 bases). The length of the CDR3 is 14 residues. Germline loops: CDR1 MDHEN, CDR2 SYDVKM. The V gene lost 5 bases and the J gene lost 7 bases, with 12 bases spanning the gap. CDR3 nucleotide sequence: TGTGCCAGCAGTGAAGGGGGTACCAATTCACCCCTCCACTTT. Its protein is CASSEGGTNSPLHF. The full variable domain, completed using reference TRBV28 and TRBJ1-6, is DVKVTQSSRYLVKRTGEKVFLECVQDMDHENMFWYRQDPGLGLRLIYFSYDVKMKEKGDIPEGYSVSREKKERFSLILESASTNQTSMYLCASSEGGTNSPLHFGNGTRLTVT.

V gene TRBV15 combines with J gene TRBJ2-3, with D possibly being TRBD1 or TRBD2 (6 bases each). CDR3 length: 16 residues. Germline CDR1 and CDR2: LNHNV and YYDKDF (reference sequence). The germline V and J ends were trimmed by 0 bases and 5 bases, with 15 bases remaining between them. This chain's CDR3 is CATSRDLGGLEDTQYF. In DNA, the CDR3 is TGTGCCACCAGCAGAGATCTGGGGGGCTTGGAAGATACGCAGTATTTT.

The V call is TRBV7-2, the J call TRBJ1-2, with 9 bases that match TRBD1. V lost 5 bases, J lost 12 bases, and 19 bases stayed unmatched. The CDR3 is 16 amino acids. Germline V gene lookup returns CDR1 SGHTA and CDR2 FQGNSA. This CDR3 reads CASSPRSRITGQGDTF. The CDR3 DNA follows: TGTGCCAGCAGCCCCCGGAGCAGAATAACGGGACAGGGCGACACCTTC.

The J gene is TRBJ1-4, the V gene TRBV7-9; D uncertain. Germline V CDR1 and CDR2: SEHNR, FQNEAQ (reference sequence). Trimming shortened V by 7 bases and J by 0 bases, and 6 bases separated the two germline ends. This CDR3 contains 13 residues. The DNA of the CDR3 is TGTGCCAGCATAGGGTCAACTAATGAAAAACTGTTTTTT. Its translation: CASIGSTNEKLFF.

This clone was observed a single time. The chain couples TRBV11-3 to TRBJ2-1; 11 positions agree with TRBD2. CDR3 length: 15 residues. Germline V gives CDR1 SGHNT, CDR2 YENEEA. Unmatched junction bases numbered 3, after V lost 5 bases and J lost 3 bases. The CDR3, as DNA: TGTGCCAGCAGCCCGGGACTAGCGGACTACAATGAGCAGTTCTTC. It is translated as CASSPGLADYNEQFF. Full variable domain (remainder filled in from reference TRBV11-3 and TRBJ2-1): EAGVVQSPRYKIIEKKQPVAFWCNPISGHNTLYWYLQNLGQGPELLIRYENEEAVDDSQLPKDRFSAERLKGVDSTLKIQPAELGDSAVYLCASSPGLADYNEQFFGPGTRLTVL.

The chain carries TRBV19 and TRBJ2-5, with 14 bases matching TRBD2. V gave up 7 bases and J gave up 5 bases; unmatched junction bases: 6. Germline CDR1 is LNHDA and CDR2 is SQIVND (reference sequence). This CDR3 is built from 15 residues. CDR3 region: CASTGTSGRSETQYF. Here the CDR3 DNA reads TGTGCCAGTACCGGGACTAGCGGGAGATCTGAGACCCAGTACTTC.